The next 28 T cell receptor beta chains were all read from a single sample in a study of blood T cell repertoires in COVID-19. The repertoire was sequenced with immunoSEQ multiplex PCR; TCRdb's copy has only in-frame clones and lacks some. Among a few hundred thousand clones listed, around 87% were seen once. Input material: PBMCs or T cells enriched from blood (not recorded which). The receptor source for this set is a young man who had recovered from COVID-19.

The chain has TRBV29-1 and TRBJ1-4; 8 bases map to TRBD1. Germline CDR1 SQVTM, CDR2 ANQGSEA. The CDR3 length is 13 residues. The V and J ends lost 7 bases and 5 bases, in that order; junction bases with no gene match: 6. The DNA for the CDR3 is TGCAGCGGATCGGACAGGGCCAATGAAAAACTGTTTTTT. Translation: CSGSDRANEKLFF.

The CDR3: CAWSVSYEQYF. The CDR3 region has the DNA TGTGCCTGGAGTGTGAGCTACGAGCAGTACTTC. The chain is built from TRBV30 and TRBJ2-7; D is unresolved. This CDR3 comprises 11 residues. Germline CDR1 is GTSNPN and CDR2 is SVGIG (reference sequence). V lost 0 bases, J lost 3 bases, and 3 bases lay in between.

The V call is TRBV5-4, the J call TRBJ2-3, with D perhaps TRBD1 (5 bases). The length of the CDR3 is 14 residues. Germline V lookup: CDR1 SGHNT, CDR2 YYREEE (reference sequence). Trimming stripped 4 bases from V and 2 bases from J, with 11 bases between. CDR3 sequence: CASSPDKNTDTQYF. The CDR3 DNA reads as TGTGCCAGCAGCCCGGACAAGAACACAGATACGCAGTATTTT.

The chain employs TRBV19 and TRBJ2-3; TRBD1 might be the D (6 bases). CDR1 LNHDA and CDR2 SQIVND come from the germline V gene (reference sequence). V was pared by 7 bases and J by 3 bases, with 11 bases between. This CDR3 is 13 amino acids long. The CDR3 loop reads CASIPTGTDTQYF. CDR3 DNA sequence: TGTGCCAGTATACCAACAGGGACAGATACGCAGTATTTT.

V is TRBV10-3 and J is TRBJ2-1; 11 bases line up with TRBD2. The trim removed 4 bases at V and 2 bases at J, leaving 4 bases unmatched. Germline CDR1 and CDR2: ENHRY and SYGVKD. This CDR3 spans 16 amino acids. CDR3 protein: CAISVTSGGPYNEQFF. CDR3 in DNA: TGTGCCATCAGTGTTACTAGCGGGGGACCCTACAATGAGCAGTTCTTC.

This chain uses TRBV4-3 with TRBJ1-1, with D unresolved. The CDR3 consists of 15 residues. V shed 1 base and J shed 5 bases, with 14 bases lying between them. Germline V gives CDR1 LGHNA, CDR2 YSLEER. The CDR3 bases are TGCGCCAGCAGCCAAGTTCTTAGCAGCGATACTGAAGCTTTCTTT. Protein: CASSQVLSSDTEAFF.

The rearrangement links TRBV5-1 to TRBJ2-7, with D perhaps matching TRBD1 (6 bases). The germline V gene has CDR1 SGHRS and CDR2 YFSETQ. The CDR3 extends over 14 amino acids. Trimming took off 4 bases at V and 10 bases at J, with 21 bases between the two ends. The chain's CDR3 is CASSPTRDTNTQYF. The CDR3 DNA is TGCGCCAGCAGCCCCACCCGGGACACGAATACCCAGTACTTC. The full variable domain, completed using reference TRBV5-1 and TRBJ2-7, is KAGVTQTPRYLIKTRGQQVTLSCSPISGHRSVSWYQQTPGQGLQFLFEYFSETQRNKGNFPGRFSGRQFSNSRSEMNVSTLELGDSALYLCASSPTRDTNTQYFGPGTRLTVT.

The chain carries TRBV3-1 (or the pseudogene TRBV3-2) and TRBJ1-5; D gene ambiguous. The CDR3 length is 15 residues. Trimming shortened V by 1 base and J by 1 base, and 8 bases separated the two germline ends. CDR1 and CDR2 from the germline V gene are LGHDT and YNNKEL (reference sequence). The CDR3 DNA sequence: TGTGCCAGCAGCCAAGCCCTCTTGAGCAATCAGCCCCAGCATTTT. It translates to CASSQALLSNQPQHF.

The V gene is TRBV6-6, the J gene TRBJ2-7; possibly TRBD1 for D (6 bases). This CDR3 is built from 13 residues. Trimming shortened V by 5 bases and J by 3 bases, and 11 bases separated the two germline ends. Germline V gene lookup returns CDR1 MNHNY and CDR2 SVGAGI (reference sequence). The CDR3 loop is CASSRQENYEQYF. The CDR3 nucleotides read TGTGCCAGCAGTCGACAGGAAAACTACGAGCAGTACTTC.

The CDR3: CASSLSGDREQYF. The CDR3, as DNA: TGTGCCAGCAGTTTATCGGGAGATAGGGAGCAGTACTTC. The V and J genes are TRBV27 and TRBJ2-7, with D possibly matching TRBD2 (5 bases). V was clipped by 0 bases and J by 7 bases, with 10 bases between them. The CDR3 consists of 13 residues. Germline V gives CDR1 MNHEY, CDR2 SMNVEV (reference sequence).

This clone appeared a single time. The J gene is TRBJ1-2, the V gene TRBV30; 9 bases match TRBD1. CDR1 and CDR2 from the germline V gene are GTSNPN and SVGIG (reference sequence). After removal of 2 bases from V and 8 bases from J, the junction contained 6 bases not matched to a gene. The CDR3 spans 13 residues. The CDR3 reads CAWSLGTGNGYTF. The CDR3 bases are TGTGCCTGGAGTCTCGGGACAGGGAACGGCTACACCTTC. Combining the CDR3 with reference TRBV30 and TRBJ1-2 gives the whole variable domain SQTIHQWPATLVQPVGSPLSLECTVEGTSNPNLYWYRQAAGRGLQLLFYSVGIGQISSEVPQNLSASRPQDRQFILSSKKLLLSDSGFYLCAWSLGTGNGYTFGSGTRLTVV.

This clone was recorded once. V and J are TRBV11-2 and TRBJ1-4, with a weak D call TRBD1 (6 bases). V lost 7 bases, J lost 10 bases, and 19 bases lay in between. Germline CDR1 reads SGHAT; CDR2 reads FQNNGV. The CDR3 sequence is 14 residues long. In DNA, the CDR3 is TGTGCCAGCACCAACGGGGAGGGGGGTGGAAAACTGTTTTTT. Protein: CASTNGEGGGKLFF.

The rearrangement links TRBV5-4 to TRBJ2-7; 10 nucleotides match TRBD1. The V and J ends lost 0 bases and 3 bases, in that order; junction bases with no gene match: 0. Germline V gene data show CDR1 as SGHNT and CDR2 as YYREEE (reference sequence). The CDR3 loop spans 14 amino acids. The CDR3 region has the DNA TGTGCCAGCAGCTTGGGGGACAGGGGCTACGAGCAGTACTTC. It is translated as CASSLGDRGYEQYF.

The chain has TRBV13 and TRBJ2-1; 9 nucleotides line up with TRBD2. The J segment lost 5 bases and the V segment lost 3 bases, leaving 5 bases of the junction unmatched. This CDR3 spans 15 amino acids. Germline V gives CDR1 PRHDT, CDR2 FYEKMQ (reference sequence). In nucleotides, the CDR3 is TGTGCCAGCAGCTTCTTCCGCGGGGGGGACAATGAGCAGTTCTTC. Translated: CASSFFRGGDNEQFF.

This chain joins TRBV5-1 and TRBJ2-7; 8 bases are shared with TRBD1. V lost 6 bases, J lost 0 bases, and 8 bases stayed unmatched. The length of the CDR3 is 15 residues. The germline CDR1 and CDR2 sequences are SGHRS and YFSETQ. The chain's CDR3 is CASTPTGAFSYEQYF. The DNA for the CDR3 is TGCGCCAGCACGCCGACAGGGGCCTTCTCCTACGAGCAGTACTTC.

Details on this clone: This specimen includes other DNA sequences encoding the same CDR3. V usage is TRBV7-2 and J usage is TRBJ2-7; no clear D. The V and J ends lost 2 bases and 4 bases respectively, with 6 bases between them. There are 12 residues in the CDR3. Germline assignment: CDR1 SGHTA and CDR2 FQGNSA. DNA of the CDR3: TGTGCCAGCAGCTTATCTAGTTACGAGCAGTACTTC. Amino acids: CASSLSSYEQYF.

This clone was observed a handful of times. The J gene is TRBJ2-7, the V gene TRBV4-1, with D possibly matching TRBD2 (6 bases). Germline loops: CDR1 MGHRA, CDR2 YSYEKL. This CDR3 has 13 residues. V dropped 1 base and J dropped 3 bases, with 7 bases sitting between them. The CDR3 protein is CASSQGRDYEQYF. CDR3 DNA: TGCGCCAGCAGCCAAGGGCGGGACTACGAGCAGTACTTC.

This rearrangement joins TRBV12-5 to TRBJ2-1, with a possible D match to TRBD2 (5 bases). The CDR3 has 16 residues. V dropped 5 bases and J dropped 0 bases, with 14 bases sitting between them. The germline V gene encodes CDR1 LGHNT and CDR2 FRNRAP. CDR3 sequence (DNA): TGTGCTAGTGGTGGCCGGGGATACTACTCCTACAATGAGCAGTTCTTC. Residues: CASGGRGYYSYNEQFF.

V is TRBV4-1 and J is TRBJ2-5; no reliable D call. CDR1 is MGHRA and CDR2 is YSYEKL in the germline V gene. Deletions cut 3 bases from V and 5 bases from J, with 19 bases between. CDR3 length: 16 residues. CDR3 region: CASSHPARSARETQYF. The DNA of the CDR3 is TGCGCCAGCAGCCATCCTGCCCGGAGCGCCCGGGAGACCCAGTACTTC.

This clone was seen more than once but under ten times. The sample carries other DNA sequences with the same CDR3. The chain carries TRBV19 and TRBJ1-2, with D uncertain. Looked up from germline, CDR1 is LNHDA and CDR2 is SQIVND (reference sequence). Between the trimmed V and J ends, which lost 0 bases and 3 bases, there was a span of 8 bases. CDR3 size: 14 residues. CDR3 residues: CASSIDHRDYGYTF. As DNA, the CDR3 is TGTGCCAGTAGTATAGATCACAGAGACTATGGCTACACCTTC.

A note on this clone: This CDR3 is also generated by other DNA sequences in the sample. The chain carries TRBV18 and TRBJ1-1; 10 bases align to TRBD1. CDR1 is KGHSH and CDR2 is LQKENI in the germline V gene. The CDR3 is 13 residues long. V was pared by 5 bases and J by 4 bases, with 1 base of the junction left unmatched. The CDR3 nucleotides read TGTGCCAGCTCAGGACAGGGGGGCACTGAAGCTTTCTTT. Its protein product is CASSGQGGTEAFF.

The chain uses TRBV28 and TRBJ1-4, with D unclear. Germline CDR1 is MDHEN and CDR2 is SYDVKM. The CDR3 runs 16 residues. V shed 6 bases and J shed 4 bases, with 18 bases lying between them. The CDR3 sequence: CASSTNWQANNEKLFF. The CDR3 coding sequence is TGTGCCAGCAGCACCAATTGGCAGGCCAATAATGAAAAACTGTTTTTT.

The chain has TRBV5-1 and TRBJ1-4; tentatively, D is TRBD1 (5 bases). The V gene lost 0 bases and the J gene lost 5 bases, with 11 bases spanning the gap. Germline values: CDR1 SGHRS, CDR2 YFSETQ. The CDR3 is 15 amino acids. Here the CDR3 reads CASSLAGPGNEKLFF. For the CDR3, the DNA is TGCGCCAGCAGCTTGGCAGGGCCCGGGAATGAAAAACTGTTTTTT. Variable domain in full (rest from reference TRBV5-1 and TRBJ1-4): KAGVTQTPRYLIKTRGQQVTLSCSPISGHRSVSWYQQTPGQGLQFLFEYFSETQRNKGNFPGRFSGRQFSNSRSEMNVSTLELGDSALYLCASSLAGPGNEKLFFGSGTQLSVL.

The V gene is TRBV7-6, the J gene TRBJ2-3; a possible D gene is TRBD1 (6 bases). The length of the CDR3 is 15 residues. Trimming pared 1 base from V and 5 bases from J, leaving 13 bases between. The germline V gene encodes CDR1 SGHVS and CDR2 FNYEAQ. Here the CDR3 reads CASSLVGGIGDTQYF. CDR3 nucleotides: TGTGCCAGCAGCTTAGTAGGGGGAATTGGAGATACGCAGTATTTT. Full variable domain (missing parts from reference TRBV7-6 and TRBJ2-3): GAGVSQSPRYKVTKRGQDVALRCDPISGHVSLYWYRQALGQGPEFLTYFNYEAQQDKSGLPNDRFSAERPEGSISTLTIQRTEQRDSAMYRCASSLVGGIGDTQYFGPGTRLTVL.

CDR3 in amino acids: CASSPQGVNTEAFF. DNA of the CDR3: TGTGCCAGCAGCCCCCAGGGGGTGAACACTGAAGCTTTCTTT. V and J are TRBV7-6 and TRBJ1-1; 7 bases agree with TRBD1. V was pared by 5 bases and J by 0 bases, with 3 bases of the junction left unmatched. This CDR3 comprises 14 residues. Germline CDR1 SGHVS, CDR2 FNYEAQ.

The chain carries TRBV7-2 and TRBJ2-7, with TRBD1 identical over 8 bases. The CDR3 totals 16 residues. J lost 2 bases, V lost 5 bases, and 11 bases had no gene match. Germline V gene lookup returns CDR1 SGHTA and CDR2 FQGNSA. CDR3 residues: CASSPVRATGAYEQYF. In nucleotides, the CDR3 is TGTGCCAGCAGCCCGGTCCGGGCGACAGGGGCCTACGAGCAGTACTTC.

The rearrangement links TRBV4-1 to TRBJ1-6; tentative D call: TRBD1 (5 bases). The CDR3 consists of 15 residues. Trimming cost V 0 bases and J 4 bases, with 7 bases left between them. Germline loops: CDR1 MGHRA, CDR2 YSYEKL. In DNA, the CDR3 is TGCGCCAGCAGCCAAGAGTACAGGTATAATTCACCCCTCCACTTT. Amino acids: CASSQEYRYNSPLHF.

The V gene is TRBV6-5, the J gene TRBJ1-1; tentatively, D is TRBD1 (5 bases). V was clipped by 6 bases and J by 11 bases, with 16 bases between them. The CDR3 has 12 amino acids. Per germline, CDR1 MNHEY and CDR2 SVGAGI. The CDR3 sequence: CASRPRGGRAFF. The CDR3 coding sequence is TGTGCCAGCAGGCCCCGGGGCGGGAGGGCTTTCTTT.